The source of this T cell receptor (beta chain) is a study of CD8 T cells in ankylosing spondylitis. Overall study results and limits: For ankylosing spondylitis blood, a TCR beta motif of about eight highly homologous variants appeared characteristic.

The table lists this clonotype with many counts. Its matching antigen is unknown. Quantitative barcoded 5'-RACE was used to prepare TCR beta libraries. From the 5' RACE reads, TCRdb called clonotypes with MiXCR, one entry per CDR3 protein. The data contain fewer than 550,000 distinct CDR3 sequences, about 5% of them singletons. Sequences were obtained from blood, either unsorted or a sorted T cell fraction (not recorded which). The clonotype originates from a male donor with ankylosing spondylitis.

For the CDR3, the DNA is TGCGCCAGCAGCGTGGGGACCATGAACACTGAAGCTTTCTTT. Amino acid sequence: CASSVGTMNTEAFF. The genes are TRBV5-1 and TRBJ1-1; tentative D call: TRBD1 (5 bases). The germline V gene has CDR1 SGHRS and CDR2 YFSETQ. This CDR3 spans 14 amino acids. V was pared by 4 bases and J by 0 bases, with 10 bases between.